The source of this T cell receptor (beta chain) is a study of T cell responses to AZD1222 COVID-19 vaccine. Germline CDR1 and CDR2: SEHNR and FQNEAQ (reference sequence). V lost 5 bases, J lost 0 bases, and 11 bases lay in between. The CDR3 has 14 residues. As for this clone: Its antigen remains unknown.

Produced via immunoSEQ multiplex PCR; TCRdb's table is partial and in-frame only. The data contain 73,000 or so clones, approximately 85% of them singletons. Study-level findings and limits: Vaccine-associated CD4 TCRs spanned spike, dominant at 160-218 and 743-854. Vaccination with two AZD1222 doses was followed by a rise in Spike-specific TCR breadth and depth. It was only a handful of AZD1222 recipients who were seropositive at baseline.

This chain uses TRBV7-9 with TRBJ2-7; possibly TRBD1 for D (5 bases). This sample comprised peripheral blood, obtained on day 0 of AZD1222 vaccination. This receptor was obtained from an adult in good health. The CDR3, as DNA: TGTGCCAGCAGCCGCGCCGACAGCTCCTACGAGCAGTACTTC. Its protein product is CASSRADSSYEQYF.